The sequence of this T cell receptor beta chain was determined in a study of shared clonotypes between healthy human individuals. The data were produced by immunoSEQ multiplex PCR, yet TCRdb's version contains in-frame clones alone and is incomplete. The sample contains under 650,000 clones, 90% to 97% of which appear only once. The sample taken for sequencing was naive CD4+ T cells sorted from blood. Sample subset: CD45RA+ positively selected. The receptor's source is a young woman in good health.

The CDR3 DNA sequence: TGTGCCAGCAGTTACTGGAACGAGCAGTACTTC. The encoded protein is CASSYWNEQYF. V usage is TRBV6-5 and J usage is TRBJ2-7; D is undetermined. CDR3 size: 11 residues. V dropped 1 base and J dropped 5 bases, with 3 bases sitting between them. The germline CDR1 and CDR2 sequences are MNHEY and SVGAGI.